Sequencing of this TCR beta chain was carried out in a study of CD4 T cells in relation to SARS-CoV-2 and coronaviruses. Whole-study context: ViraFEST: roughly ten-day antigen culture of PBMCs, then TCR beta CDR3 sequencing. Controls used an HIV-1 Nef peptide pool or no peptide.

The germline gives CDR1 KGHSH, CDR2 LQKENI. Trimming removed 1 base from V and 4 bases from J; junction bases left unmatched: 6. The CDR3 runs to 16 residues. Unexposed donor CD4+ T cells date from 2011-2018, before the COVID-19 pandemic. Isolation of CD4+ T cells took place after approximately 11 days in culture. Unexposed-donor CD4+ T cells were probed with SARS-CoV-2 S/N and four cold-coronavirus spikes, cells permitting. The data were produced by immunoSEQ multiplex PCR, yet TCRdb's version contains in-frame clones alone and is incomplete. The table records roughly 18,000 clones, approximately 81% of them present only once. With respect to this clone: The antigen is not known.

The source of this sequence is a human donor in good health. What was sequenced was CD4+ T cells from PBMCs, cultured in vitro. The rearrangement links TRBV18 to TRBJ2-2; 7 bases map to TRBD1. CDR3: CASSPRVTGATGELFF. In DNA, the CDR3 is TGTGCCAGCTCACCACGAGTTACAGGGGCCACCGGGGAGCTGTTTTTT.